These 25 T cell receptor beta chains were sequenced from one sample in a study of shared clonotypes between healthy human individuals (TCRdb year 2020). Library preparation was by the immunoSEQ multiplex PCR assay. In TCRdb, the immuneACCESS table is reduced to in-frame sequences with V and J assigned. These tables do not hold every clone; where another copy was compared, an unresolved V gene accounts for under half, and the others remain unexplained. The table for this sample lists about 980,000 clones; 76% of them were counted only once. In total, the top ten clones hold about 1.5% of the sample. Sample: memory CD4+ T cells sorted from blood. Explained via the paper, the cell subset or site label denotes: CD45RA-negative fraction. The receptors shown here come from a man between 18 and 35 years old in good health.

This rearrangement joins TRBV19 to TRBJ2-3; D possibly corresponds to TRBD1 (8 bases). V was pared by 8 bases and J by 2 bases, with 17 bases between. This CDR3 region has 15 residues. CDR1 and CDR2 from the germline V gene are LNHDA and SQIVND (reference sequence). The CDR3 sequence is CASSETGGDTDTQYF. CDR3 in DNA: TGTGCCAGTTCTGAAACAGGGGGGGACACAGATACGCAGTATTTT.

The chain joins TRBV2 to TRBJ1-2, with a weak D call TRBD1 (5 bases). The germline V gene encodes CDR1 SNHLY and CDR2 FYNNEI. Trimming cost V 6 bases and J 4 bases, with 9 bases left between them. The CDR3 loop spans 12 amino acids. This CDR3 reads CASRDSSYGYTF. CDR3 DNA: TGTGCCAGCAGAGACAGTTCCTATGGCTACACCTTC.

This clone has a single count. V gene TRBV7-2 combines with J gene TRBJ2-1, with TRBD2 identical over 8 bases. The CDR3 loop spans 16 amino acids. Trimming at V came to 5 bases and at J to 7 bases, leaving 13 bases not matched to a gene. Germline assignment: CDR1 SGHTA and CDR2 FQGNSA. The CDR3 coding sequence is TGTGCCAGCAGCCCCGGGGCCAGCGGGAGTAGGAATGAGCAGTTCTTC. It specifies CASSPGASGSRNEQFF.

This clone showed up just a few times. A much larger clone sits a single nucleotide away, making a read error possible. In the same sample, other DNA sequences code for this CDR3. CDR3 DNA sequence: TGTGCCAGTAGAGATAGCAATCAGCCCCAGCATTTT. Translated: CASRDSNQPQHF. The chain is built from TRBV19 and TRBJ1-5; D remains ambiguous. Germline V lookup: CDR1 LNHDA, CDR2 SQIVND (reference sequence). CDR3 length: 12 amino acids. Trimming removed 6 bases at V and 0 bases at J, with 3 bases between.

The chain has TRBV6-5 and TRBJ2-7, with D uncertain. The germline gives CDR1 MNHEY, CDR2 SVGAGI. This CDR3 contains 13 residues. Between the trimmed V and J ends, which lost 2 bases and 0 bases, there was a span of 5 bases. The DNA for the CDR3 is TGTGCCAGCAGTTACACCAACTCCTACGAGCAGTACTTC. Its translation is CASSYTNSYEQYF.

This rearrangement joins TRBV6-6 to TRBJ2-2, with D uncertain. The CDR3 is 16 amino acids. Trimming removed 0 bases at V and 1 base at J, with 9 bases between. CDR1 and CDR2 (germline): MNHNY, SVGAGI (reference sequence). The CDR3 region has the DNA TGTGCCAGCAGTTACTCGATTAAGGAGAACACCGGGGAGCTGTTTTTT. Translating it yields CASSYSIKENTGELFF.

The gene calls are TRBV18 and TRBJ2-2; D is undetermined. V was pared by 3 bases and J by 6 bases, with 5 bases between. This CDR3 comprises 12 residues. The germline V gene encodes CDR1 KGHSH and CDR2 LQKENI. In nucleotides, the CDR3 is TGTGCCAGCTCACCGGCCGCCGGGGAGCTGTTTTTT. It codes for CASSPAAGELFF.

V usage is TRBV6-5 and J usage is TRBJ2-5, with 7 bases matching TRBD2. The CDR3 consists of 12 residues. Germline V CDR1 and CDR2: MNHEY, SVGAGI. Germline trimming cut 9 bases from V and 4 bases from J; bases unmatched to any gene: 5. Written as DNA, the CDR3 is TGTGCCAGTCGAGCGGGAAGAGAGACCCAGTACTTC. The encoded protein is CASRAGRETQYF.

This chain joins TRBV18 and TRBJ2-7; 12 nucleotides agree with TRBD2. V lost 5 bases to trimming and J lost 1 base; unmatched junction nucleotides: 21. Per the germline V gene, CDR1 is KGHSH and CDR2 is LQKENI. The CDR3 has 21 residues. The CDR3 is CASSGYDGLAGGKFISYEQYF. DNA for the CDR3: TGTGCCAGCTCAGGCTACGATGGGCTAGCGGGAGGGAAATTTATATCCTACGAGCAGTACTTC.

The chain couples TRBV5-1 to TRBJ2-1; possible D gene TRBD2, 6 bases. Germline CDR1 SGHRS, CDR2 YFSETQ. Trimming stripped 2 bases from V and 4 bases from J, with 13 bases between. This CDR3 is built from 15 residues. This chain's CDR3 is CASSLSGGTYNEQFF. The CDR3 DNA reads TGCGCCAGCAGCTTAAGTGGGGGGACTTACAATGAGCAGTTCTTC.

This CDR3 reads CASSFPGGAGATDTQYF. CDR3 nucleotide sequence: TGTGCCAGCAGCTTCCCAGGGGGGGCAGGGGCAACAGATACGCAGTATTTT. The V gene is TRBV7-8, the J gene TRBJ2-3; D may correspond to TRBD1 or TRBD2 (7 bases each). V was trimmed by 3 bases and J by 3 bases, leaving 19 bases between them. The CDR3 sequence is 17 residues long. Germline V lookup: CDR1 SGHVS, CDR2 FQNEAQ. Full variable domain (remainder filled in from reference TRBV7-8 and TRBJ2-3): GAGVSQSPRYKVAKRGQDVALRCDPISGHVSLFWYQQALGQGPEFLTYFQNEAQLDKSGLPSDRFFAERPEGSVSTLKIQRTQQEDSAVYLCASSFPGGAGATDTQYFGPGTRLTVL.

V and J are TRBV7-8 and TRBJ2-7; 7 nucleotides align to TRBD1. CDR3 length: 17 amino acids. Germline values: CDR1 SGHVS, CDR2 FQNEAQ. Trimming cost V 4 bases and J 1 base; bases outside gene matches: 13. The CDR3 nucleotides are TGTGCCAGCAGCTCCCGGACGTTTGCGACAGGGTCCTACGAGCAGTACTTC. It yields the protein CASSSRTFATGSYEQYF.

The chain links TRBV7-8 to TRBJ1-1; the D is unclear. The CDR3 has 13 amino acids. The germline V and J ends were trimmed by 6 bases and 4 bases, with 12 bases remaining between them. Germline loops: CDR1 SGHVS, CDR2 FQNEAQ. CDR3: CASRDGLSTEAFF. For the CDR3, the DNA is TGTGCCAGCAGGGACGGGCTTTCCACTGAAGCTTTCTTT.

This chain joins TRBV30 and TRBJ1-2; a weak D match, TRBD1 (6 bases). The CDR3 runs to 13 residues. In germline, CDR1 is GTSNPN, CDR2 SVGIG (reference sequence). V was shortened by 4 bases and J by 6 bases, with 15 bases between the two germline ends. The CDR3 DNA reads TGTGCCTGGACGGCAGGGGAATTTCATGGCTACACCTTC. Translating it yields CAWTAGEFHGYTF. Together with reference TRBV30 and TRBJ1-2, the CDR3 gives the full variable domain: SQTIHQWPATLVQPVGSPLSLECTVEGTSNPNLYWYRQAAGRGLQLLFYSVGIGQISSEVPQNLSASRPQDRQFILSSKKLLLSDSGFYLCAWTAGEFHGYTFGSGTRLTVV.

The V and J genes are TRBV5-1 and TRBJ2-2, with TRBD2 matching over 11 bases. Looked up from germline, CDR1 is SGHRS and CDR2 is YFSETQ. V lost 4 bases to trimming and J lost 5 bases; unmatched junction nucleotides: 7. This CDR3 is built from 16 residues. CDR3 DNA sequence: TGCGCCAGCAGCCGGGGGACTAGCGGAGGTACCGGGGAGCTGTTTTTT. This codes for CASSRGTSGGTGELFF.

V and J are TRBV5-4 and TRBJ2-4; D is uncertain. The CDR3 length is 14 residues. Per the germline V gene, CDR1 is SGHNT and CDR2 is YYREEE (reference sequence). V was trimmed by 4 bases and J by 1 base, leaving 9 bases between them. For the CDR3, the DNA is TGTGCCAGCAGCCCGCAGGATGCCAAAAACATTCAGTACTTC. This translates into CASSPQDAKNIQYF. Using reference TRBV5-4 and TRBJ2-4 for the parts outside the CDR3, the full variable domain is ETGVTQSPTHLIKTRGQQVTLRCSSQSGHNTVSWYQQALGQGPQFIFQYYREEENGRGNFPPRFSGLQFPNYSSELNVNALELDDSALYLCASSPQDAKNIQYFGAGTRLSVL.

The chain joins TRBV4-3 to TRBJ1-1, with 8 bases matching TRBD1. V gave up 1 base and J gave up 6 bases; unmatched junction bases: 16. Germline assignment: CDR1 LGHNA and CDR2 YSLEER. CDR3 length: 18 amino acids. CDR3 in DNA: TGCGCCAGCAGCCAAGTTATCGTGTCAGGGGGCGGTAGGGCTGAAGCTTTCTTT. Translating gives CASSQVIVSGGGRAEAFF.

This chain uses TRBV30 with TRBJ1-1; perhaps TRBD1 as D (5 bases). Deletions cut 0 bases from V and 0 bases from J, with 11 bases between. This CDR3 is 15 amino acids long. Germline V gives CDR1 GTSNPN, CDR2 SVGIG (reference sequence). CDR3 amino acids: CAWSVGVFMNTEAFF. DNA for the CDR3: TGTGCCTGGAGTGTGGGGGTTTTCATGAACACTGAAGCTTTCTTT.

This clone was seen a few times. This rearrangement joins TRBV12-5 to TRBJ1-5; no firm D call. The germline gives CDR1 LGHNT, CDR2 FRNRAP. This CDR3 has 12 amino acids. V was pared by 0 bases and J by 9 bases, with 6 bases between. The CDR3 protein is CASGLVCRPQHF. For the CDR3, the DNA is TGTGCTAGTGGTTTGGTATGCCGGCCCCAGCATTTT.

This rearrangement joins TRBV9 to TRBJ2-2, with D tentatively TRBD1 or TRBD2 (6 bases each). Trimming removed 3 bases at V and 0 bases at J, with 12 bases between. The CDR3 is 16 residues long. Germline values: CDR1 SGDLS, CDR2 YYNGEE. This chain's CDR3 is CASSGGTSPNTGELFF. The CDR3 DNA is TGTGCCAGCAGCGGCGGGACAAGTCCGAACACCGGGGAGCTGTTTTTT.

A word on this clone: The same CDR3 arises from other DNA sequences in this sample as well. The CDR3 region is CASSLVDTQYF. Here the CDR3 DNA reads TGTGCCAGCAGCTTAGTCGATACGCAGTATTTT. The chain is built from TRBV11-2 and TRBJ2-3; D call uncertain. Germline lookup yields CDR1 SGHAT and CDR2 FQNNGV. The V and J ends lost 1 base and 6 bases respectively, with 2 bases between them. This CDR3 has 11 residues.

This clone was counted a few times. This chain joins TRBV15 and TRBJ1-6; D gene ambiguous. V was trimmed by 3 bases and J by 6 bases, leaving 6 bases between them. The V gene's germline CDR1 is LNHNV and CDR2 YYDKDF (reference sequence). The length of the CDR3 is 13 residues. The CDR3 loop is CATSRETNSPLHF. In DNA form, the CDR3 reads TGTGCCACCAGCAGGGAAACTAATTCACCCCTCCACTTT.

This clone has just one count. V and J are TRBV5-1 and TRBJ2-3; TRBD1 matches at 8 bases. J was trimmed by 5 bases and V by 4 bases; bases with no gene match: 3. The length of the CDR3 is 13 residues. Germline loops: CDR1 SGHRS, CDR2 YFSETQ. CDR3 sequence: CASSQGALDTQYF. The CDR3 region has the DNA TGCGCCAGCAGCCAGGGGGCTTTAGATACGCAGTATTTT.

Only a few counts were recorded for this clone. V usage is TRBV18 and J usage is TRBJ1-6; 11 positions match TRBD1. V dropped 6 bases and J dropped 10; count of bases not matched to a gene: 8. Germline V lookup: CDR1 KGHSH, CDR2 LQKENI. CDR3 size: 15 residues. The CDR3 nucleotides are TGTGCCAGCTCGCCGGGACAGGGGGTAGGGTCACCCCTCCACTTT. Translating gives CASSPGQGVGSPLHF.

This sequence joins TRBV11-1 and TRBJ2-5; D gene uncertain. From germline, CDR1 is SGHAT and CDR2 FQDESV (reference sequence). This CDR3 is built from 11 residues. The V and J ends lost 5 bases and 1 base respectively, with 2 bases between them. This CDR3 is CASSRQETQYF. The CDR3, as DNA: TGTGCCAGCAGCCGCCAAGAGACCCAGTACTTC.